The 4 T cell receptor beta chains listed next were all sequenced from one sample in a study of T cells expressing NK-cell markers. TCRdb re-called the 5' RACE reads and gives one entry per CDR3 protein, without DNA. The sample holds 350,000 to 400,000 distinct CDR3 sequences. Source material: blood T cells: a sorted CD56 or NKG2C T cell subset, CD4+ or CD8+ T cells, or bulk PBMC T cells (not recorded which). The origin of the receptors is a woman between 45 and 65 years old in good health.

The J gene is TRBJ2-1, the V gene TRBV5-1; TCRdb reports TRBD2, a call that lacks DNA to check it against. CDR1 and CDR2 from the germline V gene are SGHRS and YFSETQ. The CDR3 runs 18 residues. CDR3 residues: CASSGGLVPRFSYNEQFF.

V gene TRBV3-1 combines with J gene TRBJ2-1; TCRdb gives TRBD2 as the D gene, but with no DNA this cannot be confirmed. The CDR3 consists of 16 residues. Germline CDR1 reads LGHDT; CDR2 reads YNNKEL (reference sequence). CDR3 protein: CASSQETGGPVNEQFF.

V gene TRBV5-1 combines with J gene TRBJ2-7; absent DNA, TCRdb's TRBD2 call cannot be checked. CDR1 SGHRS and CDR2 YFSETQ come from the germline V gene. The CDR3 runs 13 residues. The CDR3: CASRSEASYEQYF.

The chain has TRBV24-1 and TRBJ2-2; TCRdb's D call of TRBD1 is untestable without DNA. Germline CDR1 reads KGHDR; CDR2 reads SFDVKD. The CDR3 runs to 17 residues. This chain's CDR3 is CATSDLGGPGYTGELFF.